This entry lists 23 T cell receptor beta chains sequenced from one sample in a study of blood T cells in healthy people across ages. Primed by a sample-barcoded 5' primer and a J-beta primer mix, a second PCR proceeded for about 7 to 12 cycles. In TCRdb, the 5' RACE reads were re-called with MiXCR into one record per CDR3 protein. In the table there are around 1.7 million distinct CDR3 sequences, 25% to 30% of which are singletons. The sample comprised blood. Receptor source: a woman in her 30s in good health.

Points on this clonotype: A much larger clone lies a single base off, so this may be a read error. The CDR3 is CSAWTSDDNVQFF. The CDR3 DNA reads TGCAGCGCCTGGACTAGCGACGACAATGTGCAGTTCTTC. This chain joins TRBV29-1 and TRBJ2-1; 9 nucleotides agree with TRBD2. This CDR3 is 13 amino acids long. Per germline, CDR1 SQVTM and CDR2 ANQGSEA.

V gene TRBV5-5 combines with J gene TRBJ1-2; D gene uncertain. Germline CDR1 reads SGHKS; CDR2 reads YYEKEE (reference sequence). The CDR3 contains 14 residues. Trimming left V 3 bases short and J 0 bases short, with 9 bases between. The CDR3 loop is CASSSTASNYGYTF. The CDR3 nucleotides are TGTGCCAGCAGCTCCACAGCCTCTAACTATGGCTACACCTTC.

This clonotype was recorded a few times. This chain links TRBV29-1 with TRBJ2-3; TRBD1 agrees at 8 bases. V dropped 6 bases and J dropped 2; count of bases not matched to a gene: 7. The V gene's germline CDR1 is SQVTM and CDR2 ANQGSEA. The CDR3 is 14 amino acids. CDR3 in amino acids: CSVSGTGFTDTQYF. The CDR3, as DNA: TGCAGCGTCTCCGGGACAGGTTTCACAGATACGCAGTATTTT.

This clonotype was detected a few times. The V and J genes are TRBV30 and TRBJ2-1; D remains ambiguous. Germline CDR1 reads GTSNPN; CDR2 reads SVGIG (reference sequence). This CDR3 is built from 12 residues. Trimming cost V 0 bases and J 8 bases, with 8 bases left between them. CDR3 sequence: CAWSVQSDEQFF. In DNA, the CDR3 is TGTGCCTGGAGTGTACAATCGGATGAGCAGTTCTTC. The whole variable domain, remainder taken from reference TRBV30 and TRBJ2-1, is SQTIHQWPATLVQPVGSPLSLECTVEGTSNPNLYWYRQAAGRGLQLLFYSVGIGQISSEVPQNLSASRPQDRQFILSSKKLLLSDSGFYLCAWSVQSDEQFFGPGTRLTVL.

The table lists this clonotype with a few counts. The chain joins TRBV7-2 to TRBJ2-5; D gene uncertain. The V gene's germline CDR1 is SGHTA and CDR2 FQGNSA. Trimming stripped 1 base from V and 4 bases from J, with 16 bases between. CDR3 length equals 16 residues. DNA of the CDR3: TGTGCCAGCAGCTTAGGACGCAGGTCCTACTTAGAGACCCAGTACTTC. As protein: CASSLGRRSYLETQYF.

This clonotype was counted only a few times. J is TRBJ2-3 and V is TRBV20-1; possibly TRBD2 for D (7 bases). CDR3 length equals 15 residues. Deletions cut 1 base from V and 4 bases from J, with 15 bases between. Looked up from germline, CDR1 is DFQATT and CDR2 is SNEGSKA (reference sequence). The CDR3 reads CSARGGGGVADTQYF. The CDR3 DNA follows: TGCAGTGCTAGAGGCGGAGGGGGGGTGGCAGATACGCAGTATTTT.

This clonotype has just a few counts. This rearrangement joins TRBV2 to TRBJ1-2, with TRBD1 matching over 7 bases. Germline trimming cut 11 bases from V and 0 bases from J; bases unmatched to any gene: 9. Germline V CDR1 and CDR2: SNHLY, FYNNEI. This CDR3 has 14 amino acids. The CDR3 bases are TGTGCCGGAACAACAGGGACAGCTAACTATGGCTACACCTTC. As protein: CAGTTGTANYGYTF.

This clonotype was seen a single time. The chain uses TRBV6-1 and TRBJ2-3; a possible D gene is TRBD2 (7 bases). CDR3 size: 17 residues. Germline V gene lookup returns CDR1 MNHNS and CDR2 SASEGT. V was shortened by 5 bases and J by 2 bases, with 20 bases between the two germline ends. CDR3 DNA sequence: TGTGCCAGCAGTCCCCCCTTAGGGGGGGGCGTCACAGATACGCAGTATTTT. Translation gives CASSPPLGGGVTDTQYF.

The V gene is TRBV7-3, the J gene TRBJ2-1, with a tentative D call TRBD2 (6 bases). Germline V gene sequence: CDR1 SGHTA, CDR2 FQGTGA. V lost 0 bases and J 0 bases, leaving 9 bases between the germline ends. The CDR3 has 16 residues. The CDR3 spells CASSLTRESSYNEQFF. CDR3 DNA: TGTGCCAGCAGCTTAACCCGGGAGAGCTCCTACAATGAGCAGTTCTTC.

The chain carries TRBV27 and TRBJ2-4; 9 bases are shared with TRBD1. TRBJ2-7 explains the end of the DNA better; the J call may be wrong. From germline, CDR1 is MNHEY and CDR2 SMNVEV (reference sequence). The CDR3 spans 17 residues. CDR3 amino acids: CASSRYSPGQGGYEQYF. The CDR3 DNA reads TGTGCCAGCAGTAGATACAGTCCGGGACAGGGCGGCTACGAGCAGTACTTC.

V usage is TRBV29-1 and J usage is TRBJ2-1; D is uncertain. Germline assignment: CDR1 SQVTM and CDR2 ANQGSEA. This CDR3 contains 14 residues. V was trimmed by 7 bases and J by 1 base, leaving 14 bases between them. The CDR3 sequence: CSGVAPVSYNEQFF. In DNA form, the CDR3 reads TGCAGCGGTGTCGCGCCGGTGTCCTACAATGAGCAGTTCTTC.

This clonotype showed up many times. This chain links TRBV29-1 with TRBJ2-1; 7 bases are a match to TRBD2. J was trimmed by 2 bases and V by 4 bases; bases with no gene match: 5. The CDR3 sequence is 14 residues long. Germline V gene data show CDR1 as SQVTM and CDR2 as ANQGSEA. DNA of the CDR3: TGCAGCGTTGTCGGGGGAGGGGCCTACAATGAGCAGTTCTTC. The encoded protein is CSVVGGGAYNEQFF.

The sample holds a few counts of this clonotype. The CDR3 nucleotides read TGTGCCAGCAGCCTCGGACTAGCGGGGTTCGGAGAGACCCAGTACTTC. Its protein product is CASSLGLAGFGETQYF. The genes are TRBV14 and TRBJ2-5, with TRBD2 matching over 12 bases. The length of the CDR3 is 16 residues. Unmatched junction bases numbered 7, after V lost 4 bases and J lost 4 bases. Germline values: CDR1 SGHDN, CDR2 FVKESK.

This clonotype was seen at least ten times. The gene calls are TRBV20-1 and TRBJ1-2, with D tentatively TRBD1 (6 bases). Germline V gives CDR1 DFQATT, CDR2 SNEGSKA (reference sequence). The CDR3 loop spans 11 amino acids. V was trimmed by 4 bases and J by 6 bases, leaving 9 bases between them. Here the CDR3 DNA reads TGCAGTGCTACAGGGGTGGATGGCTACACCTTC. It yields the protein CSATGVDGYTF.

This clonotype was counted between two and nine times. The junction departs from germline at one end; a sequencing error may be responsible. DNA of the CDR3: TGCAGCGTTGAAGGGATCTCGCTCAATGAGCAGGTCTTC. As protein: CSVEGISLNEQVF. V is TRBV29-1 and J is TRBJ2-1; no definite D call. CDR3 length: 13 residues. The germline gives CDR1 SQVTM, CDR2 ANQGSEA.

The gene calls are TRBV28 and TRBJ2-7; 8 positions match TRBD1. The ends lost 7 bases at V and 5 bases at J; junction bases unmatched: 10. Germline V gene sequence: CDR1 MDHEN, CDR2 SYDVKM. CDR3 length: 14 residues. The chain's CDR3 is CASTHGQGRDEQYF. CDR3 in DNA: TGTGCCAGCACTCACGGACAGGGACGAGACGAGCAGTACTTC.

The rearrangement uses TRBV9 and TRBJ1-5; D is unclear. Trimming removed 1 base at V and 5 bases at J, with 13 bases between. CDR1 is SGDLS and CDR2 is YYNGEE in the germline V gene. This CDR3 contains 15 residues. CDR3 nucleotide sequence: TGTGCCAGCAGCGTATCAGGACTCTCCTATCAGCCCCAGCATTTT. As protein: CASSVSGLSYQPQHF.

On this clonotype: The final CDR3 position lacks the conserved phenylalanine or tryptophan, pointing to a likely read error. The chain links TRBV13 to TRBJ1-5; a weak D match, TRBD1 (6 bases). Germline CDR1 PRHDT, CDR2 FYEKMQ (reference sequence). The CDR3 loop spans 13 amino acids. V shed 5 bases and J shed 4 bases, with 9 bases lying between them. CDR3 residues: CASSQDRNQPQHS. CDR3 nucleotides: TGTGCCAGCAGCCAAGACAGGAATCAGCCCCAGCATTCT.

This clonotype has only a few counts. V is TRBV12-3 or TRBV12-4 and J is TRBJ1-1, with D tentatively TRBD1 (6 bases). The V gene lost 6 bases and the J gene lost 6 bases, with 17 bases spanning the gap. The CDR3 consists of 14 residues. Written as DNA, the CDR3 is TGTGCCAGCAGCGCTCCGGGACACGGGGCTGAAGCTTTCTTT. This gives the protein CASSAPGHGAEAFF.

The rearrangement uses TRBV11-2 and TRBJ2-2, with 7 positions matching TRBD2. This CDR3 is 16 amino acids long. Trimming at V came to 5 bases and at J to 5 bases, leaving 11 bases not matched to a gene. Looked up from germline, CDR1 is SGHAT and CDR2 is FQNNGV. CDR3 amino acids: CASSLTVAGGTGELFF. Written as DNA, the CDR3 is TGTGCCAGCAGCCTTACGGTAGCGGGTGGAACCGGGGAGCTGTTTTTT.

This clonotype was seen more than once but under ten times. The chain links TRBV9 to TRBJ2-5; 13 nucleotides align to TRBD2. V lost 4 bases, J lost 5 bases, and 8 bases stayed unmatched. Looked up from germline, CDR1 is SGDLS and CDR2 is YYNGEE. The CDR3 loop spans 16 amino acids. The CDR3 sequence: CASSFGLAGEGETQYF. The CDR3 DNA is TGTGCCAGCAGCTTCGGACTAGCGGGAGAGGGGGAGACCCAGTACTTC.

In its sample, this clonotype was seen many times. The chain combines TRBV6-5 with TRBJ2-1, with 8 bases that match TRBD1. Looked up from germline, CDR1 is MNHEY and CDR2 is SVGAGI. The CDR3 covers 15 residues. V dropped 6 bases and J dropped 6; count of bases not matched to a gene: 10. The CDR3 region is CASSRRTGHFNEQFF. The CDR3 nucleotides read TGTGCCAGCAGCCGTCGGACAGGGCATTTCAATGAGCAGTTCTTC.

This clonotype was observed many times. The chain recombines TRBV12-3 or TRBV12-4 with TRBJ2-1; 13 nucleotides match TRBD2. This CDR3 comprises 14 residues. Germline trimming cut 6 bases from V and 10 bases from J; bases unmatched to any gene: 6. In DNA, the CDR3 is TGTGCCAGCAGACCCGGGACTAGCGGGACGGAGCAGTTCTTC. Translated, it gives CASRPGTSGTEQFF.